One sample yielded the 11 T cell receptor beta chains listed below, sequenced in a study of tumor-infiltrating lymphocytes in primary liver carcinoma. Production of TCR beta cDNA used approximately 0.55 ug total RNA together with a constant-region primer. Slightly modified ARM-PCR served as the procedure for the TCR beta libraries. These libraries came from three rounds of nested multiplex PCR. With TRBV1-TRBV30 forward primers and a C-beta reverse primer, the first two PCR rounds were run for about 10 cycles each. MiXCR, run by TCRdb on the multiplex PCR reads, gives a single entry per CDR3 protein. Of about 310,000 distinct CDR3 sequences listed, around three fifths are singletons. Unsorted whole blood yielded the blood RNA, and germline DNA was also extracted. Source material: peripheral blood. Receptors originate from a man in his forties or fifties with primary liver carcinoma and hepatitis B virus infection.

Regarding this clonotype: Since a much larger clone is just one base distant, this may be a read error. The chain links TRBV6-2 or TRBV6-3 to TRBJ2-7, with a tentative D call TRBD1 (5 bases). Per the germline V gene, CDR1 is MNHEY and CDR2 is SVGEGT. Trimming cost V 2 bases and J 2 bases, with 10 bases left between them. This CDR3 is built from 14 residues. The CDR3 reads CASSYVWGAYEQYF. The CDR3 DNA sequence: TGTGCCAGCAGTTACGTCTGGGGCGCCTACGAGCAGTACTTC.

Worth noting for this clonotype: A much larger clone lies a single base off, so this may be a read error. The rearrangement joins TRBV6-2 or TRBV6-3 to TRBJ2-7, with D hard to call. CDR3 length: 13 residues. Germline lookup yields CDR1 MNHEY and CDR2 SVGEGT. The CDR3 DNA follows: TGTGCCAGCATTTACCGGAGCTCCTACGAGCAGTACTTC. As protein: CASIYRSSYEQYF.

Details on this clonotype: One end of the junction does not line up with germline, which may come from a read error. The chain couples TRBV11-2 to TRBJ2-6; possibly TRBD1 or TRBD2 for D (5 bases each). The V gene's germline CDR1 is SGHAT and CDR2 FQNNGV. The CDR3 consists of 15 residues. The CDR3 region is CATQRTPSGANVLTF. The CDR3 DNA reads TGTGCCACCCAGCGGACGCCCTCTGGGGCCAACGTTCTGACTTTC.

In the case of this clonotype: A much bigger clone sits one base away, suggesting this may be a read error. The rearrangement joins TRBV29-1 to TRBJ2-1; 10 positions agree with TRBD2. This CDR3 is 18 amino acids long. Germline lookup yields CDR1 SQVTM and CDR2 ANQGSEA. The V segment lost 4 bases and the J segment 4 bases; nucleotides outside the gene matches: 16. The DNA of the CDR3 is TGCAGCGTTGGAGGCAGGTGCACTAGCGGGAATCGGTACAATGAGCAGTTCTTC. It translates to CSVGGRCTSGNRYNEQFF.

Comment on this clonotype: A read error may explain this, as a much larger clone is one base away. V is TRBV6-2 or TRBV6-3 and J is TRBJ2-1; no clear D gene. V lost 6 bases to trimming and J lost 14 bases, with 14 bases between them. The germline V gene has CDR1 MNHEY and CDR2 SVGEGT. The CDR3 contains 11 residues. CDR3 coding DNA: TGTGCCAGCAGCAACAAGGGTCTCGAGTTCTTC. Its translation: CASSNKGLEFF.

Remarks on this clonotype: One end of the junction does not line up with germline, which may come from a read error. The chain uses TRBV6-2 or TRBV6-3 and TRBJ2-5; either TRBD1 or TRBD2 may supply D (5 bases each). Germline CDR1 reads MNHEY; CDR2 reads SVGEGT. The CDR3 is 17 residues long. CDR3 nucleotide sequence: TGTGCTAGCAACAAAGATCAGGGAGTACCCCTTCAAGAGACCCAGTACTTC. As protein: CASNKDQGVPLQETQYF.

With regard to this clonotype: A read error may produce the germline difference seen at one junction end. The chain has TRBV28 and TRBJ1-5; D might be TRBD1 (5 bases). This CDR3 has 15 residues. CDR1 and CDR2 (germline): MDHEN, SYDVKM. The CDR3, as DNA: TGTACCAGCAGTTTACTCCGGGACAGCAATCAGCCCCAGCATTTT. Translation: CTSSLLRDSNQPQHF.

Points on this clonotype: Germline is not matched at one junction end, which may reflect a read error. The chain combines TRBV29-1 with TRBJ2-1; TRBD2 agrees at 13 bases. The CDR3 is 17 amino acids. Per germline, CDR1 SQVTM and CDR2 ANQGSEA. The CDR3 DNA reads TGCAGCGTGATACTAGCGGGAGGGCTCAGGGGGGACAATGGGCAGTTCTTC. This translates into CSVILAGGLRGDNGQFF.

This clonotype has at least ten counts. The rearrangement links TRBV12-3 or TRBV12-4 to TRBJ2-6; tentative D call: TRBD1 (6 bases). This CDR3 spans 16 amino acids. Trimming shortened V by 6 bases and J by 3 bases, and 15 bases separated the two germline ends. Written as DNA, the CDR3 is TGTGCCAGCAGCCCCTCCAGGGGCGATGGGGCCAACGTCCTGACTTTC. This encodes CASSPSRGDGANVLTF.

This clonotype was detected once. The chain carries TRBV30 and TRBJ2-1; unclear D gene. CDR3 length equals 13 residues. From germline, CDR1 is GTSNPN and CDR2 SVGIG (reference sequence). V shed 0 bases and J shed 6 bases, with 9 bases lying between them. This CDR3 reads CAWSVHLLNEQFF. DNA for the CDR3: TGTGCCTGGAGTGTACACCTACTCAATGAGCAGTTCTTC.

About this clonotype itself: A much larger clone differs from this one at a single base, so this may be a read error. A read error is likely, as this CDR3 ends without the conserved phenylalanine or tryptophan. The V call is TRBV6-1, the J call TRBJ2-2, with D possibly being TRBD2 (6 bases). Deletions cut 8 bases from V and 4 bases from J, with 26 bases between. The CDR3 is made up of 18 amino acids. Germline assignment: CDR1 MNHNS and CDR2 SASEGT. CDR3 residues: CASEGLFVASRATGELFY. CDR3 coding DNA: TGTGCCAGCGAAGGACTATTCGTCGCCTCGCGGGCCACCGGGGAGCTGTTTTAT.